A single sample gave rise to the 7 T cell receptor beta chains below, sequenced in a study of cytomegalovirus exposure and HLA in healthy donors. PCR used 60 Vbeta primers and 13 Jbeta primers. Data came from immunoSEQ multiplex PCR; TCRdb stores just in-frame clones and leaves some out. This sample yields around 140,000 clones, of which roughly 80% are seen a single time; less than 3% belongs to the top ten. The sample taken for sequencing was PBMCs. The receptors shown here come from a female donor in good health and CMV-seronegative.

This clone has only one observation. The rearrangement joins TRBV4-1 to TRBJ1-1, with 9 bases lining up with TRBD1. Germline assignment: CDR1 MGHRA and CDR2 YSYEKL. The CDR3 covers 18 residues. With 1 base clipped from V and 1 base from J, the junction kept 10 bases outside the gene matches. The CDR3 nucleotides are TGCGCCAGCAGCCAAGTGGCAGGAGGGGGACAGGGGAACACTGAAGCTTTCTTT. Its translation is CASSQVAGGGQGNTEAFF.

This sequence joins TRBV11-3 and TRBJ2-1; D not resolved. Germline assignment: CDR1 SGHNT and CDR2 YENEEA. The CDR3 contains 14 residues. With 0 bases removed from V and 2 bases from J, the gap between germline ends came to 5 bases. This CDR3 reads CASSLDQAYNEQFF. In DNA form, the CDR3 reads TGTGCCAGCAGCTTAGACCAGGCCTACAATGAGCAGTTCTTC.

This rearrangement joins TRBV9 to TRBJ2-1; TRBD2 aligns across 13 bases. CDR3 length: 15 residues. The V and J ends lost 3 bases and 8 bases, in that order; junction bases with no gene match: 5. Germline V lookup: CDR1 SGDLS, CDR2 YYNGEE. The CDR3 is CASSAGLAGIYEQFF. The CDR3 DNA sequence: TGTGCCAGCAGCGCGGGACTAGCGGGAATCTATGAGCAGTTCTTC.

The genes are TRBV6-6 and TRBJ2-7; perhaps TRBD1 as D (6 bases). The CDR3 has 12 residues. Germline V gives CDR1 MNHNY, CDR2 SVGAGI (reference sequence). Deletions cut 5 bases from V and 7 bases from J, with 12 bases between. CDR3 DNA sequence: TGTGCCAGCAGTCACGGAAGGGGGGAGCAGTACTTC. Encoded protein: CASSHGRGEQYF.

The V gene is TRBV2, the J gene TRBJ2-5; 7 bases line up with TRBD2. The CDR3 has 12 residues. CDR1 and CDR2 (germline): SNHLY, FYNNEI. The J segment lost 5 bases and the V segment lost 5 bases, leaving 2 bases of the junction unmatched. CDR3: CASSLLAETQYF. In DNA, the CDR3 is TGTGCCAGCAGTCTACTAGCGGAGACCCAGTACTTC.

This clone showed up just a few times. The V and J genes are TRBV7-3 and TRBJ1-5; 7 bases are shared with TRBD1. V was pared by 4 bases and J by 2 bases, with 2 bases of the junction left unmatched. The CDR3 covers 14 residues. Germline CDR1 SGHTA, CDR2 FQGTGA. The CDR3 DNA reads as TGTGCCAGCAGCTCAACAGGGGGCAATCAGCCCCAGCATTTT. Translated, it gives CASSSTGGNQPQHF.

The rearrangement links TRBV7-9 to TRBJ1-3; D is undetermined. The ends were cut back, 5 bases at V and 8 bases at J, with 19 bases in the middle. The CDR3 runs to 15 residues. CDR1 is SEHNR, CDR2 FQNEAQ, per germline (reference sequence). The chain's CDR3 is CASSPTISFGHTIYF. The CDR3, as DNA: TGTGCCAGCAGCCCAACTATCTCCTTTGGCCACACCATATATTTT.